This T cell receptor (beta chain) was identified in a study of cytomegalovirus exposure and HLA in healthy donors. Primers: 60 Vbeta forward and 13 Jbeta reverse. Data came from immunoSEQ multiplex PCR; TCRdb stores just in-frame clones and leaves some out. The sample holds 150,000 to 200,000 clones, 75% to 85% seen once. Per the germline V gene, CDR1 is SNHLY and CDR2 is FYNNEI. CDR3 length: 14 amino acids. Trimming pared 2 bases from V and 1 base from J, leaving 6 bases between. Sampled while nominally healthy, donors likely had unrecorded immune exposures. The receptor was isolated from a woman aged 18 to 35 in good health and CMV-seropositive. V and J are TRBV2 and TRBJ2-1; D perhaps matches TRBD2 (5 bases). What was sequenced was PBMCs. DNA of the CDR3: TGTGCCAGCAGTGAACGACTATCCTACAATGAGCAGTTCTTC. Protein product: CASSERLSYNEQFF.